This T cell receptor (beta chain) was obtained from a study of cytomegalovirus exposure and HLA in healthy donors. Trimming removed 6 bases at V and 1 base at J, with 7 bases between. The CDR3 length is 13 residues. Germline V gene data show CDR1 as SGHAT and CDR2 as FQNNGV. Use of 60 Vbeta and 13 Jbeta primers characterized the PCR. Profiled with immunoSEQ multiplex PCR; TCRdb holds only in-frame clones, not every one. Seen here are hundreds of thousands of clones, 70% to 80% observed once, and the top ten hold over 3.5%. Study-wide results and caveats: A previous analysis found most TCR beta V segments productive roughly 87% or roughly 30% of the time.

The sample holds one count of this clone. Antigen: not known. Sequencing used PBMCs. The chain is built from TRBV11-2 and TRBJ1-3, with a tentative D call TRBD1 (5 bases). The source of this sequence is a male donor in good health and CMV-seronegative. CDR3 in DNA: TGTGCCAGCAGAGCAGGGTCTGGAAACACCATATATTTT. Translated: CASRAGSGNTIYF.